The source of this TCR beta chain is a study of shared clonotypes between healthy human individuals. Participating donors were healthy, HIV-negative adults free of recent acute infections or vaccinations. Into CD45RA+ naive and CD45RA-negative memory subsets, the CD4+ cells were split. An even split of each subset's genomic DNA across several immunoSEQ plates was performed. Here immunoSEQ multiplex PCR was the method, and the copy in TCRdb shows in-frame clones only, minus some. Among 1,400,000 or so clones listed, approximately 98.5% were seen once. The CDR3 is made up of 17 amino acids. CDR1 and CDR2 from the germline V gene are SGDLS and YYNGEE. V was cut by 0 bases and J by 0 bases, with 15 bases left in between.

Sequencing input: naive CD4+ T cells sorted from blood. Specified subset: CD45RA+ positively selected. The V and J genes are TRBV9 and TRBJ2-5; D perhaps matches TRBD1 (5 bases). This TCR was recovered from a man aged 25-45 years in good health. CDR3 nucleotides: TGTGCCAGCAGCGTAGGTGGGGCGAGGACGTACCAAGAGACCCAGTACTTC. Its protein is CASSVGGARTYQETQYF.